Listed here are 20 T cell receptor beta chains from one sample, sequenced in a study of blood T cell repertoires in COVID-19. Sequencing used immunoSEQ multiplex PCR; TCRdb keeps in-frame clones, though not all of them. The table has about 200,000 clones, roughly nine tenths seen once. Sequencing used PBMCs or T cells enriched from blood (not recorded which). Receptors originate from a woman in her twenties or thirties with acute COVID-19.

This clone has just one count. Other DNA variants within this sample encode the same CDR3. The V and J genes are TRBV12-3 or TRBV12-4 and TRBJ1-1; D is uncertain. The CDR3 has 13 residues. Between the trimmed V and J ends, which lost 1 base and 1 base, there was a span of 4 bases. CDR3 amino acids: CASSLGQNTEAFF. The DNA of the CDR3 is TGTGCCAGCAGTTTAGGTCAGAACACTGAAGCTTTCTTT.

Notes on this clone: Other DNA sequences from this sample encode an identical CDR3 as well. The chain links TRBV19 to TRBJ1-1; D not resolved. Trimming stripped 3 bases from V and 0 bases from J, with 5 bases between. The CDR3 consists of 13 residues. Germline-derived CDR1 and CDR2 are LNHDA and SQIVND (reference sequence). DNA of the CDR3: TGTGCCAGTAGTATCTCGGTGAACACTGAAGCTTTCTTT. This gives the protein CASSISVNTEAFF.

This clone was observed a single time. V usage is TRBV28 and J usage is TRBJ1-2, with a possible D match to TRBD1 (6 bases). With 2 bases removed from V and 4 bases from J, the gap between germline ends came to 17 bases. The CDR3 consists of 16 residues. Germline-derived CDR1 and CDR2 are MDHEN and SYDVKM. CDR3: CASSLGGAGVGYGYTF. The CDR3 region has the DNA TGTGCCAGCAGTTTAGGGGGTGCAGGGGTCGGCTATGGCTACACCTTC.

The J gene is TRBJ1-1, the V gene TRBV5-1; D unresolved. Germline CDR1 reads SGHRS; CDR2 reads YFSETQ. V was shortened by 1 base and J by 3 bases, with 13 bases between the two germline ends. This CDR3 is built from 15 residues. CDR3 in amino acids: CASSLREGSHTEAFF. CDR3 DNA sequence: TGCGCCAGCAGCTTGAGGGAGGGCAGCCACACTGAAGCTTTCTTT.

The chain couples TRBV19 to TRBJ1-1; TRBD1 is a possible D gene (5 bases). Trimming removed 5 bases from V and 1 base from J, with 11 bases in between. Germline assignment: CDR1 LNHDA and CDR2 SQIVND (reference sequence). This CDR3 has 14 amino acids. The CDR3 DNA follows: TGTGCCAGTAGTCTACGACAGCAGAACACTGAAGCTTTCTTT. It translates to CASSLRQQNTEAFF.

The CDR3 nucleotides are TGTGCCAGTAGTATGCCGGACAGGGGGTGGACCGGGGAGCTGTTTTTT. Translating gives CASSMPDRGWTGELFF. The V gene is TRBV19, the J gene TRBJ2-2, with 10 bases identical to TRBD1. The CDR3 is 16 amino acids. V was pared by 3 bases and J by 5 bases, with 6 bases of the junction left unmatched. Germline CDR1 reads LNHDA; CDR2 reads SQIVND (reference sequence).

This chain links TRBV7-9 with TRBJ1-2; 8 bases are shared with TRBD1. V trimming: 5 bases; J trimming: 2 bases; junction bases outside the gene matches: 7. The germline V gene has CDR1 SEHNR and CDR2 FQNEAQ (reference sequence). The CDR3 is 15 residues long. CDR3 sequence (DNA): TGTGCCAGCAGCACCCACAGGGGGGAGAACTATGGCTACACCTTC. Its translation: CASSTHRGENYGYTF.

The chain links TRBV7-9 to TRBJ2-5; no clear D. CDR1 SEHNR and CDR2 FQNEAQ come from the germline V gene (reference sequence). Between the trimmed V and J ends, which lost 4 bases and 4 bases, there was a span of 4 bases. The length of the CDR3 is 11 residues. The CDR3 loop is CASSSGETQYF. Written as DNA, the CDR3 is TGTGCCAGCAGCTCCGGAGAGACCCAGTACTTC.

A single count supports this clone. This rearrangement joins TRBV5-1 to TRBJ2-6; TRBD2 matches 11 bases. The V gene end was trimmed by 0 bases and the J gene end by 0 bases; junction bases not matched to a gene: 5. Germline CDR1 reads SGHRS; CDR2 reads YFSETQ. This CDR3 contains 19 residues. As DNA, the CDR3 is TGCGCCAGCAGCTTGGAACTAGCGGGGGCCGCCTCTGGGGCCAACGTCCTGACTTTC. Protein sequence: CASSLELAGAASGANVLTF.

This chain links TRBV9 with TRBJ2-3; possible D gene TRBD2, 6 bases. Germline CDR1 is SGDLS and CDR2 is YYNGEE. The CDR3 runs to 15 residues. Trimming removed 0 bases from V and 6 bases from J, with 14 bases in between. The CDR3 spells CASSVDGGRGDTQYF. The CDR3 DNA reads as TGTGCCAGCAGCGTAGACGGGGGTCGGGGGGATACGCAGTATTTT.

The gene calls are TRBV20-1 and TRBJ2-7; TRBD1 might be the D (6 bases). V was clipped by 3 bases and J by 0 bases, with 12 bases between them. This CDR3 comprises 14 residues. Germline V lookup: CDR1 DFQATT, CDR2 SNEGSKA (reference sequence). CDR3 sequence (DNA): TGCAGTGCTAGTTATCAGGGGAGCTCCTACGAGCAGTACTTC. As protein: CSASYQGSSYEQYF.

The chain carries TRBV10-3 and TRBJ1-5, with a tentative D call TRBD1 (5 bases). With 10 bases removed from V and 0 bases from J, the gap between germline ends came to 13 bases. CDR3 length: 14 amino acids. Germline-derived CDR1 and CDR2 are ENHRY and SYGVKD. The CDR3 nucleotides read TGTGCCACCCTAGACAGTTATAGCAATCAGCCCCAGCATTTT. Its translation: CATLDSYSNQPQHF.

The rearrangement uses TRBV6-2 or TRBV6-3 and TRBJ2-3; TRBD1 aligns across 8 bases. V lost 5 bases and J lost 3; bases outside the gene matches: 4. There are 14 residues in the CDR3. Germline CDR1 is MNHEY and CDR2 is SVGEGT. The CDR3 protein is CASSKDRVTDTQYF. In DNA form, the CDR3 reads TGTGCCAGCAGTAAGGACAGGGTAACAGATACGCAGTATTTT.

The chain combines TRBV12-3 or TRBV12-4 with TRBJ1-5; D perhaps matches TRBD1 (6 bases). The CDR3 runs to 13 residues. Trimming pared 8 bases from V and 6 bases from J, leaving 14 bases between. In DNA form, the CDR3 reads TGTGCCAGCTGTAGGGACATCCCTCAGCCCCAGCATTTT. Protein: CASCRDIPQPQHF.

The CDR3 sequence: CASSFTSEISYEQYF. The CDR3 DNA reads TGCGCCAGCAGCTTCACTAGCGAAATCTCCTACGAGCAGTACTTC. V usage is TRBV5-1 and J usage is TRBJ2-7; 7 bases match TRBD2. Trimming cost V 2 bases and J 0 bases; bases outside gene matches: 5. The CDR3 loop spans 15 amino acids. The germline V gene has CDR1 SGHRS and CDR2 YFSETQ.

The V gene is TRBV11-2, the J gene TRBJ2-7; tentative D call: TRBD2 (5 bases). Per germline, CDR1 SGHAT and CDR2 FQNNGV. The CDR3 is 13 residues long. The V end lost 1 base, the J end lost 5 bases, and 9 bases lay between the germline ends. The CDR3, as DNA: TGTGCCAGCAGCTTAGGAGGGAAAGACGAGCAGTACTTC. This translates into CASSLGGKDEQYF.

The chain combines TRBV30 with TRBJ2-2; D perhaps matches TRBD1 (5 bases). Trimming stripped 0 bases from V and 6 bases from J, with 8 bases between. This CDR3 comprises 13 residues. Germline V CDR1 and CDR2: GTSNPN, SVGIG (reference sequence). CDR3 in amino acids: CAWSVGESGELFF. The CDR3 DNA follows: TGTGCCTGGAGTGTAGGGGAATCCGGGGAGCTGTTTTTT.

CDR3 residues: CASSRRLAGTGELFF. CDR3 nucleotides: TGTGCCAGCAGCCGACGACTAGCGGGGACCGGGGAGCTGTTTTTT. The chain combines TRBV3-1 (or the pseudogene TRBV3-2) with TRBJ2-2; 11 nucleotides align to TRBD2. V was clipped by 4 bases and J by 5 bases; unmatched bases: 3. The CDR3 covers 15 residues. Germline values: CDR1 LGHDT, CDR2 YNNKEL (reference sequence).

The V call is TRBV4-1, the J call TRBJ1-2; D unresolved. There are 14 residues in the CDR3. Trimming cost V 4 bases and J 3 bases, with 12 bases left between them. CDR1 and CDR2 (germline): MGHRA, YSYEKL. CDR3 DNA: TGCGCCAGCAGCCGAGAGGAGGGTGACTATGGCTACACCTTC. It yields the protein CASSREEGDYGYTF.

The V gene is TRBV7-9, the J gene TRBJ2-2; D remains ambiguous. The CDR3 sequence is 15 residues long. The germline V and J ends were trimmed by 1 base and 5 bases, with 11 bases remaining between them. Germline assignment: CDR1 SEHNR and CDR2 FQNEAQ (reference sequence). The CDR3 spells CASSLGPVSTGELFF. For the CDR3, the DNA is TGTGCCAGCAGCTTAGGCCCGGTGAGTACCGGGGAGCTGTTTTTT.